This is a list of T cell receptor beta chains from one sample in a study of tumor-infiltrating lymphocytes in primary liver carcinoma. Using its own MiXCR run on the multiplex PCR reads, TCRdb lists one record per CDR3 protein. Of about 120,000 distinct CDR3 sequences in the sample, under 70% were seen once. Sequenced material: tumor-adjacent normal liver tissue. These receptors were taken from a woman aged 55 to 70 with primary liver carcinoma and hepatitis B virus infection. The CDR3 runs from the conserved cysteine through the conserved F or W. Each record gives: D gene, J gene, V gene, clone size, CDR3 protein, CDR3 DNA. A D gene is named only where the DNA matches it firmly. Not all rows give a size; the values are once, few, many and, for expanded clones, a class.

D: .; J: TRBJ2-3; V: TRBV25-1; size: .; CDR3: CASSEAAGYTDTQYF; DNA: TGTGCCAGCAGTGAGGCCGCGGGCTACACAGATACGCAGTATTTT
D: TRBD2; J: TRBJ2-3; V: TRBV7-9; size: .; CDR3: CASSQILAPTDTQYF; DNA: TGTGCCAGCAGCCAGATACTAGCGCCCACAGATACGCAATATTTT
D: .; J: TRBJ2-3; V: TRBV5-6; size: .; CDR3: CASSMLGTSSTDTQYF; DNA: TGTGCCAGCAGCATGCTAGGCACCTCTAGCACAGATACGCAGTATTTT
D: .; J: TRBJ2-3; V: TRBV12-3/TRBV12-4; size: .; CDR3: CGSIRRELAKWVGTDTQYF; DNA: TGTGGCAGCATCCGACGGGAACTAGCCAAGTGGGTGGGCACAGATACGCAGTATTTT
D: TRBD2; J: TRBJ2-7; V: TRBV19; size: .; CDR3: CVSSSGRAHEQYF; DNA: TGTGTCAGTTCGAGCGGGAGGGCCCACGAGCAGTACTTC
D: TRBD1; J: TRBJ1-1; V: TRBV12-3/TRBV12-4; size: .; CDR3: CASTQDRNTEASF; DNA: TGTGCCAGCACGCAGGACAGGAACACTGAAGCTTCCTTT
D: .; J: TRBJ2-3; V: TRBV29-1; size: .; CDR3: CSVDDGTDTPYF; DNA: TGCAGCGTTGACGACGGCACAGATACGCCGTATTTT
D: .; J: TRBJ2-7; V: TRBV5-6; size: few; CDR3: CASSRPFSREPFYEQYF; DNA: TGTGCCAGCAGCCGGCCCTTTTCCCGGGAGCCCTTCTATGAGCAGTACTTC
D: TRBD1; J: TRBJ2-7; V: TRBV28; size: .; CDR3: CASLGGDRGYEQYF; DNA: TGTGCCAGCCTTGGCGGGGACAGGGGGTACGAGCAGTACTTC
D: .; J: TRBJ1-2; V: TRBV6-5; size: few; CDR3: CSSSHGTHDGYTF; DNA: TGTTCCAGCAGTCATGGAACGCACGATGGCTACACCTTC
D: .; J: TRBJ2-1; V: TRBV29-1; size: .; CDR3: CSADGTFSYNEQFF; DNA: TGCAGCGCCGACGGGACGTTCTCCTACAATGAGCAGTTCTTC
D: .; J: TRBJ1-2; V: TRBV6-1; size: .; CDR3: CASSGHGTMGYTF; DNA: TGTGCCAGCAGTGGACACGGAACGATGGGCTACACCTTC
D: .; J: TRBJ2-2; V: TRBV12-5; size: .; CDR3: CTSGLQANTWELFF; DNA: TGTACTAGTGGTTTGCAAGCGAACACCTGGGAGCTGTTTTTT
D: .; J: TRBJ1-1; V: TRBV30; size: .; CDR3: CAWRVGGRRIEVFF; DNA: TGTGCCTGGAGGGTTGGGGGGAGAAGGATTGAAGTTTTCTTT
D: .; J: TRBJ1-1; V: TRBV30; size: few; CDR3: CAWMRGGGMNTEAFF; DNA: TGTGCCTGGATGAGGGGGGGTGGAATGAACACTGAAGCTTTCTTT
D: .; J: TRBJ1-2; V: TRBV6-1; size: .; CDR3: CASGGGQGIGNYGNTF; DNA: TGTGCCAGCGGCGGAGGCCAGGGGATTGGCAACTATGGCAACACCTTC
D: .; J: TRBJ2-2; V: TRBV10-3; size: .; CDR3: CANSEARAGESTVELFF; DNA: TGTGCCAACAGTGAGGCCCGGGCAGGCGAAAGCACCGTGGAGCTGTTTTTT
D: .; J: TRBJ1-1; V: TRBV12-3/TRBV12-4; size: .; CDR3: CASSPRQGITEAFF; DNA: TGTGCCAGCAGCCCACGGCAGGGAATCACTGAAGCTTTCTTT
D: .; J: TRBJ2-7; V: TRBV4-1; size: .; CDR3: CASKQDGRGARDYEQYF; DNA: TGTGCCAGCAAACAAGACGGACGGGGTGCTCGGGACTACGAGCAGTACTTC
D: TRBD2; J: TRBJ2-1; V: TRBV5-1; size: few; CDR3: CASSLAGKSYNEQFF; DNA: TGCGCCAGCAGCCTAGCGGGGAAGTCCTACAATGAGCAGTTCTTC
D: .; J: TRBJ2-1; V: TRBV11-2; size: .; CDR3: CASSSWGRDLDEQFF; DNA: TGTGCCAGCAGCTCCTGGGGCAGGGACCTGGATGAGCAGTTCTTC
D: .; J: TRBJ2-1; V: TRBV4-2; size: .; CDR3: CASSHRQVKNNGQFF; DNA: TGTGCCAGTAGCCACCGACAGGTAAAGAACAATGGGCAGTTCTTC